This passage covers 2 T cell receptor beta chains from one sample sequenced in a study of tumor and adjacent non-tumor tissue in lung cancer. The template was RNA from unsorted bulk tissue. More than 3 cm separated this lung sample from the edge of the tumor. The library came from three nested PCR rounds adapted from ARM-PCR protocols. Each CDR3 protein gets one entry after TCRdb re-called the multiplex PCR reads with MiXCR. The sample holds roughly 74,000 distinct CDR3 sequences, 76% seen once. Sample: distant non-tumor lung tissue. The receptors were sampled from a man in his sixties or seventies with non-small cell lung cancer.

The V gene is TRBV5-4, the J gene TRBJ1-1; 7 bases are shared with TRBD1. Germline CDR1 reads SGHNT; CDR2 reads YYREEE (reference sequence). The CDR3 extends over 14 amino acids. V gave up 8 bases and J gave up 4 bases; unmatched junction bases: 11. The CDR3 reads CASSLDRACTEAFF. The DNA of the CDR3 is TGTGCCAGTAGCCTTGACAGGGCATGCACTGAAGCTTTCTTT.

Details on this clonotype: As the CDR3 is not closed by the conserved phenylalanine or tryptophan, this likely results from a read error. CDR3 sequence (DNA): TGTGCCAACAGTTGGCAGGAGAATCAGCCCCAGCATTAT. It specifies CANSWQENQPQHY. J is TRBJ1-5 and V is TRBV6-2 or TRBV6-3; D is undetermined. This CDR3 has 13 residues. The germline gives CDR1 MNHEY, CDR2 SVGEGT.